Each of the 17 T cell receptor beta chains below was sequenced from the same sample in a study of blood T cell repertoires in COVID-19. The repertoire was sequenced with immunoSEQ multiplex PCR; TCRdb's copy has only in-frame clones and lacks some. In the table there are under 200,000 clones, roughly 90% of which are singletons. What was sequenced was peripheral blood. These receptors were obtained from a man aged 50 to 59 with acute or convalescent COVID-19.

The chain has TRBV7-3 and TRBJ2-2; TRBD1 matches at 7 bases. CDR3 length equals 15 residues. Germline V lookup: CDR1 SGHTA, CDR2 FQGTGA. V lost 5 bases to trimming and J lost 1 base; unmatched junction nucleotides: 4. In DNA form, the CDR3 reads TGTGCCAGCAGCGACGGGACAGTGAACACCGGGGAGCTGTTTTTT. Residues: CASSDGTVNTGELFF.

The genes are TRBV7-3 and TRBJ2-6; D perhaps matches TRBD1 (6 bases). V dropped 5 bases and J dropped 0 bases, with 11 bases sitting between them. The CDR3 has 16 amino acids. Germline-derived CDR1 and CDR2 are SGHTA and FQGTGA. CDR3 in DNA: TGTGCCAGCAGCGGCAGGGGTCGCTCTGGGGCCAACGTCCTGACTTTC. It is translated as CASSGRGRSGANVLTF. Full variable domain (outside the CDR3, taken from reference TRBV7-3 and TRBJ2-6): GAGVSQTPSNKVTEKGKYVELRCDPISGHTALYWYRQSLGQGPEFLIYFQGTGAADDSGLPNDRFFAVRPEGSVSTLKIQRTERGDSAVYLCASSGRGRSGANVLTFGAGSRLTVL.

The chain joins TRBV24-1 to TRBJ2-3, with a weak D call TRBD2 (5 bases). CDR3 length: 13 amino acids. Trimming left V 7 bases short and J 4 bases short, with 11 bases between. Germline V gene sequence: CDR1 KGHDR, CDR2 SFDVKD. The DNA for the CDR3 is TGTGCCACCAGACGGGAAGGCGCAGATACGCAGTATTTT. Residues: CATRREGADTQYF.

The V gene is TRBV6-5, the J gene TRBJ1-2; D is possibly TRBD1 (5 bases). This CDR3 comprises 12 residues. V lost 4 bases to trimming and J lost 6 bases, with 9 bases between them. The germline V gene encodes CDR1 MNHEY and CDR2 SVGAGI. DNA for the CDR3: TGTGCCAGCAGTTTAAGGGGTCATGGCTACACCTTC. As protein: CASSLRGHGYTF.

CDR3 amino acids: CASSFGTGDEQYF. In DNA form, the CDR3 reads TGTGCCAGCAGCTTTGGGACAGGAGACGAGCAGTACTTC. V is TRBV5-6 and J is TRBJ2-7; 8 bases fit TRBD1. V was clipped by 2 bases and J by 5 bases; unmatched bases: 3. This CDR3 spans 13 amino acids. Germline lookup yields CDR1 SGHDT and CDR2 YYEEEE.

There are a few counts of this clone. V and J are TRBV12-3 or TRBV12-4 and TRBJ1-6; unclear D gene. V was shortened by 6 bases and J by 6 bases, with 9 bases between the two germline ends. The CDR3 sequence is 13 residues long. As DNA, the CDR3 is TGTGCCAGCAGAGTCGGTACTAATTCACCCCTCCACTTT. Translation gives CASRVGTNSPLHF.

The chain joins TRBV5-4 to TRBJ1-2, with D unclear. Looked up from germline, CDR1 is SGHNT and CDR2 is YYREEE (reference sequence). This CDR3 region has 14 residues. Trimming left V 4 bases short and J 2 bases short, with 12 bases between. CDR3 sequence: CASSPMTPNYGYTF. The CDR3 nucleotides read TGTGCCAGCAGCCCAATGACTCCCAACTATGGCTACACCTTC.

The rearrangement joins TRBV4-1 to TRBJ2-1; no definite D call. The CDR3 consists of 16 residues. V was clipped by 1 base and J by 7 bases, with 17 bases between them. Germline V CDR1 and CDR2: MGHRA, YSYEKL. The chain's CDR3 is CASSQVLKDSRNEQFF. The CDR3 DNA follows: TGCGCCAGCAGCCAAGTCTTGAAGGATTCGAGGAATGAGCAGTTCTTC.

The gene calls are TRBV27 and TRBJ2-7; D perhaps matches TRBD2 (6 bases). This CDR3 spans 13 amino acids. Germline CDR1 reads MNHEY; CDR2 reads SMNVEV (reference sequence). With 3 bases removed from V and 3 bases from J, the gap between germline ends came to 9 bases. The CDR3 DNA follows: TGTGCCAGCAGTTTCGGGCGGGACTACGAGCAGTACTTC. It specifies CASSFGRDYEQYF.

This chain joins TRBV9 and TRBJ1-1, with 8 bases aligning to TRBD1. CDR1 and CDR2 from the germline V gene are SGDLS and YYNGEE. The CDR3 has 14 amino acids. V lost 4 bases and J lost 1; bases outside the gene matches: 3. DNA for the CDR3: TGTGCCAGCAGCTTCGGGACAGGGAACACTGAAGCTTTCTTT. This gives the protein CASSFGTGNTEAFF.

The CDR3 coding sequence is TGTGCCAGCAGTTTGACCCCTCCCGGGACATTATCCTACGAGCAGTACTTC. Its translation is CASSLTPPGTLSYEQYF. The genes are TRBV27 and TRBJ2-7; weak D call: TRBD1 (6 bases). This CDR3 is built from 17 residues. CDR1 is MNHEY, CDR2 SMNVEV, per germline (reference sequence). V was clipped by 3 bases and J by 1 base, with 19 bases between them.

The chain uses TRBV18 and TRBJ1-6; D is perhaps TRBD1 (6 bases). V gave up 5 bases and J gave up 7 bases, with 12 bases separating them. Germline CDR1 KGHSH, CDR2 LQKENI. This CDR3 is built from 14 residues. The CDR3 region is CASSSDSRNSPLHF. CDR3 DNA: TGTGCCAGCTCATCGGACAGCAGAAATTCACCCCTCCACTTT.

The CDR3 DNA follows: TGTGCCAGCAGCTTAGGACAGGGGCGCTACTACGAGCAGTACTTC. This gives the protein CASSLGQGRYYEQYF. V is TRBV7-8 and J is TRBJ2-7; 8 bases are shared with TRBD1. The CDR3 loop spans 15 amino acids. J lost 3 bases, V lost 1 base, and 5 bases had no gene match. Germline values: CDR1 SGHVS, CDR2 FQNEAQ. The full variable domain, with the rest looked up from reference TRBV7-8 and TRBJ2-7, is GAGVSQSPRYKVAKRGQDVALRCDPISGHVSLFWYQQALGQGPEFLTYFQNEAQLDKSGLPSDRFFAERPEGSVSTLKIQRTQQEDSAVYLCASSLGQGRYYEQYFGPGTRLTVT.

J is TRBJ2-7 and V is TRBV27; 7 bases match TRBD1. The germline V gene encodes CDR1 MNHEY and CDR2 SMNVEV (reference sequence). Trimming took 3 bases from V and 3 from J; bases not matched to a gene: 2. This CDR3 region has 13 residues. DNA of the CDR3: TGTGCCAGCAGTTTGAACAGGGGCTACGAGCAGTACTTC. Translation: CASSLNRGYEQYF.

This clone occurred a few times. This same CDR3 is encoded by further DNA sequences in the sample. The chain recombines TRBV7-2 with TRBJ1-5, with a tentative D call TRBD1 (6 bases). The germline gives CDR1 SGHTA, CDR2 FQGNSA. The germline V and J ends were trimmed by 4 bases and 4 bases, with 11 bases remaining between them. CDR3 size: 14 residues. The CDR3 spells CASSSGTGNQPQHF. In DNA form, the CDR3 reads TGTGCCAGCAGCTCCGGTACAGGGAATCAGCCCCAGCATTTT.

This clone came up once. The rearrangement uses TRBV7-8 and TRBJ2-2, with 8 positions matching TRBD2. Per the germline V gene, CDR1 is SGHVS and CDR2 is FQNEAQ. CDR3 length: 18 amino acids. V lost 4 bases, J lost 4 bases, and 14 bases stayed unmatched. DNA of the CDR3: TGTGCCAGCAGCTCCTCCCTTACTAGCGGCCGAGGCACCGGGGAGCTGTTTTTT. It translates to CASSSSLTSGRGTGELFF.

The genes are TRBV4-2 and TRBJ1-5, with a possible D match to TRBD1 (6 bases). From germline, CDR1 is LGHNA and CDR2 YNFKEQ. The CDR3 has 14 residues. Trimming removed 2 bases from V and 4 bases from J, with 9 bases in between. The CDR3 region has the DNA TGTGCCAGCAGCCAACAGGGGACAAATCAGCCCCAGCATTTT. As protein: CASSQQGTNQPQHF.